This TCR beta chain was sequenced for a study of CD8+ T cells in alopecia areata. V was pared by 5 bases and J by 4 bases, with 11 bases of the junction left unmatched. The CDR3 is made up of 15 amino acids. CDR1 is SGHRS, CDR2 YFSETQ, per germline. The treatment: oral pan-JAK inhibitor, 5-10 mg twice daily. Following extraction, RNA underwent reverse transcription to cDNA, which served as the sequencing template. Sequencing used immunoSEQ multiplex PCR; TCRdb keeps in-frame clones, though not all of them. The sample lists about 74,000 clones; around 30% were seen once. This receptor was taken from a human donor with alopecia areata. This chain uses TRBV5-1 with TRBJ2-7; 8 bases are shared with TRBD2. Sequences were derived from CD8+ T cells sorted from blood, sampled at week 4, from a patient treated with tofacitinib. The CDR3 region has the DNA TGCGCCAGCAGTTGGACGGCGGGAGGAGGGTACGAGCAGTACTTC. The encoded protein is CASSWTAGGGYEQYF.